This T cell receptor beta chain is drawn from a study of post-analysis software for immune sequencing data. Background on the study: Recorded subtypes: relapsing-remitting, secondary progressive, progressive-relapsing; some patients unannotated.

Incorporated into the TCR beta cDNA libraries were unique molecular identifiers, which served to reduce PCR and sequencing biases. TCRdb recomputed calls from the PCR reads with MiXCR, one row per CDR3 protein. The data hold about 820,000 distinct CDR3 sequences, with approximately 53% observed a single time. The sample consisted of blood. This clonotype was sampled from a girl between 10 and 17 years old with multiple sclerosis.

As DNA, the CDR3 is TGCAGCGTTGAAAAGGGACAGCGCCACGGGGCCCAGTACTTC. This sequence encodes CSVEKGQRHGAQYF. This chain joins TRBV29-1 and TRBJ2-5; 7 bases line up with TRBD1. Per the germline V gene, CDR1 is SQVTM and CDR2 is ANQGSEA. V shed 2 bases, J shed 9 bases, and the junction held 12 bases outside the gene matches. The CDR3 has 14 residues.